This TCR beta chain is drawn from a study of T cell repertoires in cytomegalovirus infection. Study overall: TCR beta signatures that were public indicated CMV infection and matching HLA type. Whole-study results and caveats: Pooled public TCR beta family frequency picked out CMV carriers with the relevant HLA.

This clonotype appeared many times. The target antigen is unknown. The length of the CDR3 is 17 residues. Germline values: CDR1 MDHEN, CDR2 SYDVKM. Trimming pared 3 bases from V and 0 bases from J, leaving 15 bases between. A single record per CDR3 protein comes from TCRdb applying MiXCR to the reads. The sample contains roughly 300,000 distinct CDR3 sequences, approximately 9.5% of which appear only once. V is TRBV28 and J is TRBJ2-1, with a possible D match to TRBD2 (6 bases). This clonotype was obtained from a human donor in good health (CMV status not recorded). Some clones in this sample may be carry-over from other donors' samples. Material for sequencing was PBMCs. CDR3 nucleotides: TGTGCCAGCAGTTTTTTGGCGGGATCAAGCTCCTACAATGAGCAGTTCTTC. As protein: CASSFLAGSSSYNEQFF. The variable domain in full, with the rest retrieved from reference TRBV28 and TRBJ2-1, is DVKVTQSSRYLVKRTGEKVFLECVQDMDHENMFWYRQDPGLGLRLIYFSYDVKMKEKGDIPEGYSVSREKKERFSLILESASTNQTSMYLCASSFLAGSSSYNEQFFGPGTRLTVL.